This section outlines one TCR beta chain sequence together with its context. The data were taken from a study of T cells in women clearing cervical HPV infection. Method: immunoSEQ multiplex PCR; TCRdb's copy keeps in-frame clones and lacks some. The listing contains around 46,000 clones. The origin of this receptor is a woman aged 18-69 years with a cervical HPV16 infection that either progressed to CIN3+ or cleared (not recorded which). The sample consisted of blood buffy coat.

The CDR3 loop is CAWSRRVTDTQYF. The CDR3 DNA, read in part, is TGTGCCTGGAGTCGGCGGGTCACAGATACC. V and J are TRBV30 and TRBJ2-5, with TRBD2 as a possible D gene (5 bases). The CDR3 is cut off 3 residues early in the read; its end comes from the germline J gene. The V gene's germline CDR1 is GTSNPN and CDR2 SVGIG (reference sequence). The length of the CDR3 is 13 residues.